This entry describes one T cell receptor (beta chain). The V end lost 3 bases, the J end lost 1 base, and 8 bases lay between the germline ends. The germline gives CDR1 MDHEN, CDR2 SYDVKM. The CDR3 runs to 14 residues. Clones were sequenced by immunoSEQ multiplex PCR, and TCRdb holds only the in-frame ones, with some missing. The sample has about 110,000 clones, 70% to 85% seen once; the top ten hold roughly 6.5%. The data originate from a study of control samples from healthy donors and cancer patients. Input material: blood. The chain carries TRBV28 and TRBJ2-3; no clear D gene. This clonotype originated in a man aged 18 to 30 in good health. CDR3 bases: TGTGCCAGCAGTTTCATAAGGGGCACAGATACGCAGTATTTT. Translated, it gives CASSFIRGTDTQYF.